A selection of T cell receptor beta chains follows, all from one sample in a study of shared clonotypes between healthy human individuals. Method: immunoSEQ multiplex PCR; TCRdb's copy keeps in-frame clones and lacks some. The repertoire consists of fewer than 700,000 clones, with roughly 95% occurring once and the leading ten covering approximately 0.12%. Sequencing input: naive CD8+ T cells sorted from blood. The source of these receptors is a woman aged 25 to 39 in good health. Each CDR3 is given with its conserved first and last residue. The order of the fields is D gene, clone size, J gene, V gene, CDR3 DNA, CDR3 protein. D genes are given only for firm matches. For some rows the clone size is stated as once, few or many, or as a class when expanded; others skip it.

d_gene: TRBD2; abundance: .; j_gene: TRBJ2-7; v_gene: TRBV10-2; CDR3nt: TGCGCCAGCAGAGGACTAGCGGGGGTATACTACGAGCAGTACTTC; CDR3aa: CASRGLAGVYYEQYF
d_gene: .; abundance: .; j_gene: TRBJ1-5; v_gene: TRBV9; CDR3nt: TGTGCCAGCAGTTCAACAGACAGAACACAACTCAATCAGCCCCAGCATTTT; CDR3aa: CASSSTDRTQLNQPQHF
d_gene: .; abundance: .; j_gene: TRBJ2-2; v_gene: TRBV13; CDR3nt: TGTGCCAGCAGCTTAGGGTCCAGCGGGCCCACCGGGGAGCTGTTTTTT; CDR3aa: CASSLGSSGPTGELFF
d_gene: TRBD1; abundance: .; j_gene: TRBJ1-1; v_gene: TRBV27; CDR3nt: TGTGCCAGCAGTTTATCTCCGGACAGGGGGGGCACTGAAGCTTTCTTT; CDR3aa: CASSLSPDRGGTEAFF
d_gene: .; abundance: .; j_gene: TRBJ2-1; v_gene: TRBV11-2; CDR3nt: TGTGCCAGCAGCTGGGACCCTTACAATGAGCAGTTCTTC; CDR3aa: CASSWDPYNEQFF
d_gene: .; abundance: .; j_gene: TRBJ1-2; v_gene: TRBV11-2; CDR3nt: TGTGCCAGCAGCTTATCTGGGGCAGGGGACGGCTACACCTTC; CDR3aa: CASSLSGAGDGYTF
d_gene: .; abundance: .; j_gene: TRBJ2-5; v_gene: TRBV27; CDR3nt: TGTGCCAGCAGTTTATCTGGTTGGACCCAGTACTTC; CDR3aa: CASSLSGWTQYF
d_gene: .; abundance: .; j_gene: TRBJ2-7; v_gene: TRBV6-1; CDR3nt: TGTGCCACGGACTGGAAACCATACGAGCAGTACTTC; CDR3aa: CATDWKPYEQYF
d_gene: .; abundance: .; j_gene: TRBJ2-7; v_gene: TRBV27; CDR3nt: TGTGCCAGCAGAGCCACCCTCTACGAGCAGTACTTC; CDR3aa: CASRATLYEQYF
d_gene: .; abundance: .; j_gene: TRBJ1-1; v_gene: TRBV11-2; CDR3nt: TGTGCCAGCAGCTTATATGGGACTGAAGCTTTCTTT; CDR3aa: CASSLYGTEAFF
d_gene: TRBD1; abundance: .; j_gene: TRBJ2-7; v_gene: TRBV4-2; CDR3nt: TGTGCCAGCAGCTTGGGACAGGGGGGAAACGAGCAGTACTTC; CDR3aa: CASSLGQGGNEQYF
d_gene: .; abundance: .; j_gene: TRBJ1-2; v_gene: TRBV9; CDR3nt: TGTGCCAGCAGCGTAGGAGGCGGGAACTATGGCTACACCTTC; CDR3aa: CASSVGGGNYGYTF
d_gene: .; abundance: .; j_gene: TRBJ1-1; v_gene: TRBV27; CDR3nt: TGTGCCAGCAGTTTCGGTGGAAAAGCTTTCTTT; CDR3aa: CASSFGGKAFF
d_gene: TRBD1; abundance: .; j_gene: TRBJ2-7; v_gene: TRBV9; CDR3nt: TGTGCCAGCAGCGCCCGGACAGGGGCCGAGCAGTACTTC; CDR3aa: CASSARTGAEQYF
d_gene: .; abundance: .; j_gene: TRBJ1-2; v_gene: TRBV20-1; CDR3nt: TGCAGTGCTAGGTTTGGGTATGGCTACACCTTC; CDR3aa: CSARFGYGYTF
d_gene: .; abundance: .; j_gene: TRBJ2-7; v_gene: TRBV11-2; CDR3nt: TGTGCCAGCAGCTTAGCGGACCCCTACGAGCAGTACTTC; CDR3aa: CASSLADPYEQYF
d_gene: TRBD1; abundance: .; j_gene: TRBJ2-7; v_gene: TRBV27; CDR3nt: TGTGCCAGCAGTCCCGGACAGGGCTACGAGCAGTACTTC; CDR3aa: CASSPGQGYEQYF
d_gene: .; abundance: .; j_gene: TRBJ2-1; v_gene: TRBV19; CDR3nt: TGTGCCAGTAGTTCGCAGACTCTGAGCTCCTACAATGAGCAGTTCTTC; CDR3aa: CASSSQTLSSYNEQFF
d_gene: .; abundance: .; j_gene: TRBJ2-1; v_gene: TRBV4-1; CDR3nt: TGCGCCAGCAGCCAAGATCTTTCGAATGAGCAGTTCTTC; CDR3aa: CASSQDLSNEQFF
d_gene: .; abundance: .; j_gene: TRBJ2-6; v_gene: TRBV6-5; CDR3nt: TGTGCCAGCAGTTACGATCCTGGGGCCAACGTCCTGACTTTC; CDR3aa: CASSYDPGANVLTF
d_gene: .; abundance: .; j_gene: TRBJ1-4; v_gene: TRBV7-9; CDR3nt: TGTGCCAGCAGCGCCACTAATGAAAAACTGTTTTTT; CDR3aa: CASSATNEKLFF
d_gene: .; abundance: .; j_gene: TRBJ2-7; v_gene: TRBV28; CDR3nt: TGTGCCAGCAGTTTAACTGCCATGGGGGTACACTACGAGCAGTACTTC; CDR3aa: CASSLTAMGVHYEQYF
d_gene: .; abundance: .; j_gene: TRBJ1-2; v_gene: TRBV27; CDR3nt: TGTGCCAGCAGTTTTGTGGGAGGGGGTCGCGGCTACACCTTC; CDR3aa: CASSFVGGGRGYTF
d_gene: TRBD1; abundance: .; j_gene: TRBJ2-2; v_gene: TRBV27; CDR3nt: TGTGCCAGCAGTTCCGGGACAGGGAGCACCGGGGAGCTGTTTTTT; CDR3aa: CASSSGTGSTGELFF
d_gene: TRBD1; abundance: .; j_gene: TRBJ1-4; v_gene: TRBV5-1; CDR3nt: TGCGCCAGCAGCTCCGAATTGGACAGGGGCCAACCAGAGGACAGTGAAAAACTGTTTTTT; CDR3aa: CASSSELDRGQPEDSEKLFF
d_gene: .; abundance: .; j_gene: TRBJ2-7; v_gene: TRBV5-4; CDR3nt: TGTGCCAGCAGCCTCGGACAGTCCTACGAGCAGTACTTC; CDR3aa: CASSLGQSYEQYF
d_gene: TRBD2; abundance: .; j_gene: TRBJ2-1; v_gene: TRBV5-1; CDR3nt: TGCGCCAGCAGCTTGGGTCCCACTAGCGGCCACAATGAGCAGTTCTTC; CDR3aa: CASSLGPTSGHNEQFF
d_gene: .; abundance: .; j_gene: TRBJ2-1; v_gene: TRBV4-1; CDR3nt: TGCGCCAGCAGCCAGCAACCTTGGGATGAGCAGTTCTTC; CDR3aa: CASSQQPWDEQFF
d_gene: TRBD1; abundance: .; j_gene: TRBJ1-5; v_gene: TRBV7-2; CDR3nt: TGTGCCAGCAGCTTACGGATGGGACAGATTTTTAATCAGCCCCAGCATTTT; CDR3aa: CASSLRMGQIFNQPQHF
d_gene: TRBD1; abundance: once; j_gene: TRBJ1-1; v_gene: TRBV9; CDR3nt: TGTGCCAGCAGGGGGACAGGGGGCGAAACTGAAGCTTTCTTT; CDR3aa: CASRGTGGETEAFF
d_gene: .; abundance: .; j_gene: TRBJ2-7; v_gene: TRBV27; CDR3nt: TGTGCCAGCTCTACCTCGGGCTACGAGCAGTACTTC; CDR3aa: CASSTSGYEQYF
d_gene: TRBD2; abundance: .; j_gene: TRBJ2-5; v_gene: TRBV6-5; CDR3nt: TGTGCCAGCAGTTACACTAGCGGGGGCGGAGAGACCCAGTACTTC; CDR3aa: CASSYTSGGGETQYF
d_gene: .; abundance: .; j_gene: TRBJ1-2; v_gene: TRBV6-1; CDR3nt: TGTGCCAGCAGTGAAGAGGTGGCAGGTACTAACTATGGCTACACCTTC; CDR3aa: CASSEEVAGTNYGYTF
d_gene: .; abundance: .; j_gene: TRBJ2-5; v_gene: TRBV11-2; CDR3nt: TGTGCCAGCAGCTTAGGAGGTCGGGACCAAGAGACCCAGTACTTC; CDR3aa: CASSLGGRDQETQYF
d_gene: .; abundance: .; j_gene: TRBJ2-1; v_gene: TRBV9; CDR3nt: TGTGCCAGCAGCGGACCAATGGGGCAGTTCTTC; CDR3aa: CASSGPMGQFF
d_gene: .; abundance: .; j_gene: TRBJ2-7; v_gene: TRBV6-6; CDR3nt: TGTGCCAGCAGTTACTCGAAGGGTACAGGCCCCTACGAGCAGTACTTC; CDR3aa: CASSYSKGTGPYEQYF
d_gene: .; abundance: .; j_gene: TRBJ2-7; v_gene: TRBV28; CDR3nt: TGTGCCAGCAGATTCGGGACTCCTTCCTACGAGCAGTACTTC; CDR3aa: CASRFGTPSYEQYF